This TCR beta chain was documented in a study of cytomegalovirus exposure and HLA in healthy donors. Findings and caveats of the study: Later analysis identified a missense DCLRE1C variant that was linked to TCR beta V- and J-gene trimming.

It was with 60 Vbeta and 13 Jbeta primers that the PCR ran. Measured with immunoSEQ multiplex PCR; TCRdb has only the in-frame clones, and not every one. The table records about 190,000 clones, approximately 77% of them present only once. Notes on this clone: No antigen is known for it.

Trimming took 5 bases from V and 5 from J; bases not matched to a gene: 12. CDR1 is MDHEN and CDR2 is SYDVKM in the germline V gene. The CDR3 sequence is 17 residues long. The specimen was PBMCs. The genes are TRBV28 and TRBJ2-5; 12 nucleotides line up with TRBD2. The receptor comes from a man aged 40-55 years in good health and CMV-seropositive. DNA of the CDR3: TGTGCCAGCAGTCCCAATCATGGACTAGCGGGGTCGGAGACCCAGTACTTC. Its translation: CASSPNHGLAGSETQYF.